Listed here is a single T cell receptor (beta chain). Cohorts were determined from participant-reported clinical history. This record belongs to a study of blood T cell repertoires in COVID-19. Measured with immunoSEQ multiplex PCR; TCRdb has only the in-frame clones, and not every one. The repertoire has approximately 190,000 clones, about 88% of them found once; the top ten carry around 24%. The source is a woman in her thirties or forties in a cohort exposed to, infected with or recovered from COVID-19 (not recorded which). Input material: PBMCs or T cells enriched from blood (not recorded which).

The CDR3 region is CASSQETGPTVEAFF. The CDR3 DNA reads TGTGCCAGCAGCCAAGAAACAGGGCCCACAGTTGAAGCTTTCTTT. J is TRBJ1-1 and V is TRBV4-2, with D perhaps TRBD1 (6 bases). The CDR3 consists of 15 residues. V lost 0 bases and J lost 7, with 15 bases in between. The germline gives CDR1 LGHNA, CDR2 YNFKEQ.